This entry lists 18 T cell receptor beta chains sequenced from one sample in a study of blood T cell repertoires in COVID-19. TCRdb keeps only in-frame clones here, not all; method: immunoSEQ multiplex PCR. This table holds about 200,000 clones, around 92% found once. Material: PBMCs or T cells enriched from blood (not recorded which). All receptors come from a young woman who had recovered from COVID-19.

The chain employs TRBV2 and TRBJ2-5; tentative D call: TRBD1 (5 bases). The CDR3 has 14 residues. V lost 7 bases, J lost 5 bases, and 17 bases lay in between. Germline CDR1 SNHLY, CDR2 FYNNEI. In nucleotides, the CDR3 is TGTGCCAGCATCCCGGAGTGGAAGGGGGAGACCCAGTACTTC. It is translated as CASIPEWKGETQYF.

The chain couples TRBV5-1 to TRBJ2-1, with TRBD2 matching over 8 bases. CDR1 is SGHRS and CDR2 is YFSETQ in the germline V gene. The J segment lost 6 bases and the V segment lost 4 bases, leaving 12 bases of the junction unmatched. The CDR3 extends over 16 amino acids. In DNA form, the CDR3 reads TGCGCCAGCAGCGATGTAGCGGGGCTTCCTCGCAATGAGCAGTTCTTC. Protein: CASSDVAGLPRNEQFF.

The chain couples TRBV4-1 to TRBJ2-7; tentatively, D is TRBD1 (6 bases). CDR3 length equals 13 residues. V lost 4 bases, J lost 6 bases, and 13 bases lay in between. Germline CDR1 and CDR2: MGHRA and YSYEKL. The CDR3 loop reads CASSRNTGSEQYF. The CDR3 nucleotides are TGCGCCAGCAGCCGCAACACAGGGAGCGAGCAGTACTTC.

V and J are TRBV28 and TRBJ1-3; 7 positions match TRBD1. The CDR3 loop spans 15 amino acids. Trimming at V came to 6 bases and at J to 2 bases, leaving 7 bases not matched to a gene. The germline CDR1 and CDR2 sequences are MDHEN and SYDVKM. DNA for the CDR3: TGTGCCAGCAGGTCTACAGGGGAGGCTGGAAACACCATATATTTT. As protein: CASRSTGEAGNTIYF. The full variable domain, with the rest looked up from reference TRBV28 and TRBJ1-3, is DVKVTQSSRYLVKRTGEKVFLECVQDMDHENMFWYRQDPGLGLRLIYFSYDVKMKEKGDIPEGYSVSREKKERFSLILESASTNQTSMYLCASRSTGEAGNTIYFGEGSWLTVV.

V usage is TRBV2 and J usage is TRBJ1-2, with a possible D match to TRBD1 (6 bases). Trimming stripped 8 bases from V and 4 bases from J, with 17 bases between. This CDR3 spans 14 amino acids. Germline-derived CDR1 and CDR2 are SNHLY and FYNNEI. The chain's CDR3 is CASGAPDSIYGYTF. The CDR3 region has the DNA TGTGCCAGCGGCGCCCCGGACAGTATCTATGGCTACACCTTC. The full variable domain, in which reference TRBV2 and TRBJ1-2 provide the parts outside the CDR3, is EPEVTQTPSHQVTQMGQEVILRCVPISNHLYFYWYRQILGQKVEFLVSFYNNEISEKSEIFDDQFSVERPDGSNFTLKIRSTKLEDSAMYFCASGAPDSIYGYTFGSGTRLTVV.

The chain carries TRBV19 and TRBJ1-1; tentative D call: TRBD1 (6 bases). The germline gives CDR1 LNHDA, CDR2 SQIVND (reference sequence). The V gene lost 4 bases and the J gene lost 4 bases, with 16 bases spanning the gap. This CDR3 is built from 15 residues. CDR3: CASSTHRVMGTEAFF. CDR3 nucleotides: TGTGCCAGTAGTACCCACAGGGTAATGGGCACTGAAGCTTTCTTT.

This clone was seen once. The chain is built from TRBV28 and TRBJ2-4, with 8 positions matching TRBD1. Germline CDR1 MDHEN, CDR2 SYDVKM. The CDR3 totals 17 residues. V dropped 2 bases and J dropped 2; count of bases not matched to a gene: 8. The CDR3, as DNA: TGTGCCAGCAGTTTAAGGGCAGGGGGCGAGCCCAAAAACATTCAGTACTTC. It yields the protein CASSLRAGGEPKNIQYF.

This chain joins TRBV5-1 and TRBJ1-5; TRBD1 agrees at 9 bases. CDR3 length: 15 residues. Trimming cost V 4 bases and J 7 bases; bases outside gene matches: 9. In germline, CDR1 is SGHRS, CDR2 YFSETQ. The CDR3 DNA is TGCGCCAGCAGCCTCAGTGGGACAGGGACCCAGCCCCAGCATTTT. This sequence encodes CASSLSGTGTQPQHF.

V usage is TRBV10-2 and J usage is TRBJ2-5; 9 bases match TRBD1. The V segment lost 6 bases and the J segment 2 bases; nucleotides outside the gene matches: 4. The CDR3 contains 14 residues. Germline assignment: CDR1 WSHSY and CDR2 SAAADI. CDR3 DNA: TGCGCCAGCAGCAGACAGGGGGGTCAAGAGACCCAGTACTTC. This encodes CASSRQGGQETQYF.

The rearrangement joins TRBV2 to TRBJ1-4; D perhaps matches TRBD1 (6 bases). Trimming took 7 bases from V and 8 from J, leaving 14 bases between them. The CDR3 extends over 13 amino acids. In germline, CDR1 is SNHLY, CDR2 FYNNEI. CDR3 bases: TGTGCCAGCAAGAAGGGGGTTGGCGAAAAACTGTTTTTT. Translating gives CASKKGVGEKLFF. Looking up the rest from reference TRBV2 and TRBJ1-4 gives the full variable domain: EPEVTQTPSHQVTQMGQEVILRCVPISNHLYFYWYRQILGQKVEFLVSFYNNEISEKSEIFDDQFSVERPDGSNFTLKIRSTKLEDSAMYFCASKKGVGEKLFFGSGTQLSVL.

The chain joins TRBV12-3 or TRBV12-4 to TRBJ1-1, with D unclear. V shed 6 bases and J shed 1 base, with 9 bases lying between them. The CDR3 runs 13 residues. The CDR3 reads CASRLRENTEAFF. In DNA form, the CDR3 reads TGTGCCAGCAGGCTACGGGAGAACACTGAAGCTTTCTTT.

The rearrangement joins TRBV10-3 to TRBJ1-6; 12 positions match TRBD1. The CDR3 is made up of 20 amino acids. Trimming at V came to 4 bases and at J to 1 base, leaving 11 bases not matched to a gene. The V gene's germline CDR1 is ENHRY and CDR2 SYGVKD. CDR3: CAISVAPGTGGRSYNSPLHF. CDR3 nucleotide sequence: TGTGCCATCAGTGTCGCCCCCGGGACAGGGGGCCGGTCCTATAATTCACCCCTCCACTTT.

The gene calls are TRBV6-1 and TRBJ1-4; 10 nucleotides align to TRBD1. After removal of 1 base from V and 7 bases from J, the junction contained 0 bases not matched to a gene. This CDR3 is built from 14 residues. The germline V gene encodes CDR1 MNHNS and CDR2 SASEGT. The chain's CDR3 is CASSEGQGAEKLFF. The DNA of the CDR3 is TGTGCCAGCAGTGAAGGACAGGGGGCTGAAAAACTGTTTTTT.

The chain uses TRBV30 and TRBJ1-2, with D maybe TRBD1 (5 bases). Trimming shortened V by 2 bases and J by 0 bases, and 22 bases separated the two germline ends. Germline V CDR1 and CDR2: GTSNPN, SVGIG (reference sequence). The CDR3 runs to 18 residues. The CDR3 sequence is CAWSPGLTREMSNYGYTF. For the CDR3, the DNA is TGTGCCTGGAGTCCCGGGCTTACCAGGGAAATGTCTAACTATGGCTACACCTTC.

This rearrangement joins TRBV5-6 to TRBJ2-2; D uncertain. V was shortened by 0 bases and J by 6 bases, with 18 bases between the two germline ends. CDR3 length: 17 amino acids. CDR1 SGHDT and CDR2 YYEEEE come from the germline V gene. In DNA, the CDR3 is TGTGCCAGCAGCTTGGGGGTTGCGCTAGGTAACGCCGGGGAGCTGTTTTTT. The encoded protein is CASSLGVALGNAGELFF.

V and J are TRBV27 and TRBJ2-1; 8 bases line up with TRBD1. V was pared by 3 bases and J by 7 bases, with 11 bases of the junction left unmatched. The CDR3 has 16 residues. Germline V gene data show CDR1 as MNHEY and CDR2 as SMNVEV (reference sequence). CDR3 DNA: TGTGCCAGCAGTTTTTTGGACAGGGTTGCGTGGAATGAGCAGTTCTTC. Translated, it gives CASSFLDRVAWNEQFF.

The chain employs TRBV24-1 and TRBJ2-5; perhaps TRBD1 as D (6 bases). This CDR3 is built from 15 residues. Germline V gives CDR1 KGHDR, CDR2 SFDVKD. Trimming removed 3 bases from V and 1 base from J, with 11 bases in between. CDR3 sequence (DNA): TGTGCCACCAGTGATCCGAGACAGGCCCAAGAGACCCAGTACTTC. Protein sequence: CATSDPRQAQETQYF.

This clone was seen just once. The chain has TRBV5-1 and TRBJ2-2; the D gene is possibly TRBD1 (5 bases). The V and J ends lost 5 bases and 1 base respectively, with 9 bases between them. CDR1 and CDR2 (germline): SGHRS, YFSETQ. There are 14 residues in the CDR3. The CDR3 DNA is TGCGCCAGCAGTGGCAGGGAGAACACCGGGGAGCTGTTTTTT. Protein product: CASSGRENTGELFF.